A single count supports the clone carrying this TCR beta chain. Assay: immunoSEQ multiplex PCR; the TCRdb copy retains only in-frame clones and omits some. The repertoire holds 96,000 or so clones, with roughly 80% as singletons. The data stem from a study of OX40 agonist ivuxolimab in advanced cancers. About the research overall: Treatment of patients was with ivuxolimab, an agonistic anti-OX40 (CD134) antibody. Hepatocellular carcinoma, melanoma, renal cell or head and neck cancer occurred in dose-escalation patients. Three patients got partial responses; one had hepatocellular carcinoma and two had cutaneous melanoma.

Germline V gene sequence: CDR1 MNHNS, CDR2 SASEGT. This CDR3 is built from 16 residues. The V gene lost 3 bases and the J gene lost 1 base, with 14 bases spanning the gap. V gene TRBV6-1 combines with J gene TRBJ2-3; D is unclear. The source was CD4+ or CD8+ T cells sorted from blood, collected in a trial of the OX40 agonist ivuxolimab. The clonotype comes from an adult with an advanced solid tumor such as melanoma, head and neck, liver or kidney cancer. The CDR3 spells CASSDRGGRGTDTQYF. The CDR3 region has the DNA TGTGCCAGCAGTGACCGAGGTGGTAGGGGCACAGATACGCAGTATTTT.